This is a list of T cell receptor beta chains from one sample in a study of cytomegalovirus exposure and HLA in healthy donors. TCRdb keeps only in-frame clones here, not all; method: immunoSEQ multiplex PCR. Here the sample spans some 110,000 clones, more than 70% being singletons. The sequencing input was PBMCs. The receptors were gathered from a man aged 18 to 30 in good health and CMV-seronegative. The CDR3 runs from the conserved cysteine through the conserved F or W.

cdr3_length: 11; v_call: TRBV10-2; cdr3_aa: CASSGAVEQYF
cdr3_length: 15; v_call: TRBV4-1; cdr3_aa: CASSQELGGYYEQYF
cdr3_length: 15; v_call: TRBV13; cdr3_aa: CASSLGLAGGDEQFF
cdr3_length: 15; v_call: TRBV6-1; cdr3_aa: CASSEWAGGPYEQYF
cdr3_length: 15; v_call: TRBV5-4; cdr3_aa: CASSLFLGLVAGYTF
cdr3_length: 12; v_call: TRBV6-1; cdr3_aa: CASSQSNQPQHF
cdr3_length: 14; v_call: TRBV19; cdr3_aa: CASTYGGRNTEAFF
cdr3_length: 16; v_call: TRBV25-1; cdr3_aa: CASSGVRAGTYLGQYF
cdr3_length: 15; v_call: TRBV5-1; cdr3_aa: CASSPTGGSYNEQFF
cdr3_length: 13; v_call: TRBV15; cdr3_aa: CATKPVVDNEQFF
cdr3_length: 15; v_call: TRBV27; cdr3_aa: CASSLYVGRPYTQYF
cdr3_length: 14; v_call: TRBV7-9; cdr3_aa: CASSSTGSNYGYTF
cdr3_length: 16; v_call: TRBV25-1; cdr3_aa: CASSEPGGGSGETQYF
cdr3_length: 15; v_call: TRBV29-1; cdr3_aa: CSVEEVAGGKNIQYF
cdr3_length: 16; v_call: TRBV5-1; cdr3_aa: CASSSSTGDSGNTIYF
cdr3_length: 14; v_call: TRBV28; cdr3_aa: CASSSGTLHYEQYF
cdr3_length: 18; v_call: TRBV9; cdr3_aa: CASSVSSLAGISYNEQFF
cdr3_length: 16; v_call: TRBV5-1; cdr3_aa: CASSLDGGVSSYEQYF
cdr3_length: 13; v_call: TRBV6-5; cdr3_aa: CASSAQEYTEAFF
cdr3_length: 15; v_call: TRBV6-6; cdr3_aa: CASSQGTGTNEKLFF
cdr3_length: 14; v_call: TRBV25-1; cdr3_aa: CASRTSGGAETQYF
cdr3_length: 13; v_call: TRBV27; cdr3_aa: CATPGFSSYEQYF
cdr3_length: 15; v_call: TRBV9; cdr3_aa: CASSVAGGAGTEAFF
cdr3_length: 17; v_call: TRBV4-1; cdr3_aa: CASSHVMTSGAQETQYF
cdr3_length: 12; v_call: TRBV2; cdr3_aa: CASSWRAGELFF
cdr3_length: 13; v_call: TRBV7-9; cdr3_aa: CASSSGLAVEQYF
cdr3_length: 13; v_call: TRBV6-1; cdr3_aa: CGVERDVSYEQYF
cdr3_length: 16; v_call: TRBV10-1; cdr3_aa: CASSETTGRRTDTQYF
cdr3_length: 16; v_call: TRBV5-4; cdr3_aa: CASSSLLSSKPYEQYF
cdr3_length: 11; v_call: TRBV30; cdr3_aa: CAWSPLREQYF
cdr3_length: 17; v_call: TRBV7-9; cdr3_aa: CASSLGEREGPSYEQYF
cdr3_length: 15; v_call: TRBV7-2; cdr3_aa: CASSKQGDSYNEQFF
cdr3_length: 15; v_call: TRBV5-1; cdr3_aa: CASSSGLAETNEQFF
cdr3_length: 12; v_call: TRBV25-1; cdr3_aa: CASTGQGNTIYF
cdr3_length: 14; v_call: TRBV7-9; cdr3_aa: CASTSGTEGTEAFF
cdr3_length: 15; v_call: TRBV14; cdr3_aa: CASSQGLVLGNEQFF
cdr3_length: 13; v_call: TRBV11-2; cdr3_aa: CASTLGASYEQYF
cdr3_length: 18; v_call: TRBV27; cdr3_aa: CASSSTGTSGRATYEQYF
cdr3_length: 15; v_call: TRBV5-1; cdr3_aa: CASSTGLPSTDTQYF
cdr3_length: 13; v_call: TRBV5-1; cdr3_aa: CASRGLKSYEQYF
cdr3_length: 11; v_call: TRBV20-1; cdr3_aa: CSAHHAGEQFF
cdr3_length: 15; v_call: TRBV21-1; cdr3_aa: CASSNVSGPYNERFF
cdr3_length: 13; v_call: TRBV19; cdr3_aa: CASNEGVRTEAFF
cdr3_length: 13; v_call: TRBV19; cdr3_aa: CASIQGAGTEAFF
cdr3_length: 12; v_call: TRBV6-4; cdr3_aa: CASSDSRTEAFF
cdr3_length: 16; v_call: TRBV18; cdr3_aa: CASSPTGTVNTGELFF
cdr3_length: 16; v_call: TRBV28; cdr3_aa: CTSRLWDRMRYTEAFF
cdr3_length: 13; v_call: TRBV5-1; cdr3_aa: CASSLVSDTEAFF
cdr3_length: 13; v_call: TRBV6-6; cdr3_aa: CASSQGGYTEAFF
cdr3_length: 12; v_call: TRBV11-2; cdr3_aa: CASTAGPGELFF
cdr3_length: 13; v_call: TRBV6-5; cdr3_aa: CASRPDKKYGYTF
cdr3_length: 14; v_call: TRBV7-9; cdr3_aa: CASSQTGSGQPQHF
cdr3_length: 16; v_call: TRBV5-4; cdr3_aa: CASSSGLAGGPGELFF
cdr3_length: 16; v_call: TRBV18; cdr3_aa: CASSGTQARRSYEQYF
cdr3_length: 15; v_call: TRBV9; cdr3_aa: CASSVEPGTNQPQHF